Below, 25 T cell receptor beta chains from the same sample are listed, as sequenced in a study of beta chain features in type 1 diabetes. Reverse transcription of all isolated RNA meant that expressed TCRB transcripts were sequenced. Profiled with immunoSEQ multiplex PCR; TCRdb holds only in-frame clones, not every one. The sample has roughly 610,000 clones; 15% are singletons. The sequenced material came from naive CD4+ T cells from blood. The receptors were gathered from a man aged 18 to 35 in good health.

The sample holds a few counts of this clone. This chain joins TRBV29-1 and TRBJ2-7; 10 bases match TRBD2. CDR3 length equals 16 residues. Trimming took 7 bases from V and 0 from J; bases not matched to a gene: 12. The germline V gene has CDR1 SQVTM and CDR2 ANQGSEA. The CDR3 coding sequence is TGCAGCGGCGCCCCCCAGCTAGCGGGAGTCTCCTACGAGCAGTACTTC. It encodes CSGAPQLAGVSYEQYF.

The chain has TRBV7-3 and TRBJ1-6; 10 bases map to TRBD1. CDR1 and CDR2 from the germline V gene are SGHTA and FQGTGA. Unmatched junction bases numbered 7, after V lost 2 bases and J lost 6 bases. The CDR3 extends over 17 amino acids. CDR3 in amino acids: CASSLGDRGVGNSPLHF. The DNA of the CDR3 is TGTGCCAGCAGCTTAGGGGACAGGGGCGTTGGTAATTCACCCCTCCACTTT.

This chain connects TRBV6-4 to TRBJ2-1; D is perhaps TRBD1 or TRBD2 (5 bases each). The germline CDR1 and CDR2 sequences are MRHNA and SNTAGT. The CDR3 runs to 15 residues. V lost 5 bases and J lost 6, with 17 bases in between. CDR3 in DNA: TGTGCCAGCAGTTTGACTCCTTGGGGGTCCAATGAGCAGTTCTTC. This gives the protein CASSLTPWGSNEQFF.

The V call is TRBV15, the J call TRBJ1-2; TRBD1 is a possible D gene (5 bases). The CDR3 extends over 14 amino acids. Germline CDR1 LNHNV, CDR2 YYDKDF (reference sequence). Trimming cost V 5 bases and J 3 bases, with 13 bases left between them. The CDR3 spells CATSPKGHHYGYTF. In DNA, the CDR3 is TGTGCCACCAGCCCTAAGGGGCACCACTATGGCTACACCTTC.

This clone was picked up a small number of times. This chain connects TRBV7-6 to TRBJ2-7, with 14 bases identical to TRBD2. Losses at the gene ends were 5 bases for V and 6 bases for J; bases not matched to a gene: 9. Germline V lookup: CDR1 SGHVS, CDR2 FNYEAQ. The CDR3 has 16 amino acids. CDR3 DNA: TGTGCCAGCAGCGCGGGACTAGCGGGAGTTAACCGCGAGCAGTACTTC. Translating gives CASSAGLAGVNREQYF.

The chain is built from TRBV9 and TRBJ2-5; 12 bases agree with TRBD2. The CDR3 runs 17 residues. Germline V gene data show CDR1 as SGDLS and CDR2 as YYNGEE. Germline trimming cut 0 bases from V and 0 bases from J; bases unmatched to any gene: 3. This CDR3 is CASSVATSGGHQETQYF. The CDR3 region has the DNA TGTGCCAGCAGCGTAGCTACTAGCGGGGGGCACCAAGAGACCCAGTACTTC.

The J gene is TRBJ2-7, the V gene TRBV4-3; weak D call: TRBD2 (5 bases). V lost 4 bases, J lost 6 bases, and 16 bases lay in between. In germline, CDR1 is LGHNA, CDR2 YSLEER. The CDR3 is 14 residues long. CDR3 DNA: TGCGCCAGCAGCCGGTCACTAGTACTCCTCGAGCAGTACTTC. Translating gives CASSRSLVLLEQYF.

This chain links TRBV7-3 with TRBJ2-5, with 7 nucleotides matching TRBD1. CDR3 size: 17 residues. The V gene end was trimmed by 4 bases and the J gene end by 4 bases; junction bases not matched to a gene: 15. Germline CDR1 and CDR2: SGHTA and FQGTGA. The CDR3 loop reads CASSCVPTGVRRETQYF. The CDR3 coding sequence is TGTGCCAGCAGCTGCGTCCCTACAGGGGTACGGAGAGAGACCCAGTACTTC.

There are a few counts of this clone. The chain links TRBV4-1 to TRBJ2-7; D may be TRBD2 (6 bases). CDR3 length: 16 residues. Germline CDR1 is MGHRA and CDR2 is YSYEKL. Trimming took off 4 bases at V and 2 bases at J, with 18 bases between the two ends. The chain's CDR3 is CASSLPGGRGTYEQYF. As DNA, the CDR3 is TGCGCCAGCAGCCTCCCTGGTGGGCGGGGAACCTACGAGCAGTACTTC.

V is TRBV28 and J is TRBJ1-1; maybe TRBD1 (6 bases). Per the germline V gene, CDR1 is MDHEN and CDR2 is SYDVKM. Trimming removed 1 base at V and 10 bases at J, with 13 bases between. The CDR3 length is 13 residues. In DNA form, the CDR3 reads TGTGCCAGCAGTTTATCAAGCCCACAGGGAGCTTTCTTT. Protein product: CASSLSSPQGAFF.

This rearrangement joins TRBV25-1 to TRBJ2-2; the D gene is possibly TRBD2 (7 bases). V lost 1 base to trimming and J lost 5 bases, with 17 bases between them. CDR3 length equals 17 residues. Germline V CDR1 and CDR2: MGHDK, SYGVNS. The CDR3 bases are TGTGCCAGCAGTGAATTAGGGGGAGGGCCCGGAACCGGGGAGCTGTTTTTT. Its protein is CASSELGGGPGTGELFF.

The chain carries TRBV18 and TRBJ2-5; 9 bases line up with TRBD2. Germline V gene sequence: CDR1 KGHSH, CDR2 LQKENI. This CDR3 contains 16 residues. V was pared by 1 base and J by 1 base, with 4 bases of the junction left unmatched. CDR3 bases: TGTGCCAGCTCACCACTAGCGGGGGACACCCAAGAGACCCAGTACTTC. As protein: CASSPLAGDTQETQYF.

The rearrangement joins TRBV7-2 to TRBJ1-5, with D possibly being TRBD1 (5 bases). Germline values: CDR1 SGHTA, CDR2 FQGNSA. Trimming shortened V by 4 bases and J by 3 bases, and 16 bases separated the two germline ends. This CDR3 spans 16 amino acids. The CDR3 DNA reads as TGTGCCAGCAGCTCCTGGGCGGGGACCTACAATCAGCCCCAGCATTTT. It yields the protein CASSSWAGTYNQPQHF.

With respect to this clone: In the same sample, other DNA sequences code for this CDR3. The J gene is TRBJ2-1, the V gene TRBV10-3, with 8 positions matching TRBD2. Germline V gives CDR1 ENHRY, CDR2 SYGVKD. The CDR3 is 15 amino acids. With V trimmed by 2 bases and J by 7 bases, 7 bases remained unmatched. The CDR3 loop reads CAISETSGRGNEQFF. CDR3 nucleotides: TGTGCCATCAGTGAGACTAGCGGCCGTGGGAATGAGCAGTTCTTC.

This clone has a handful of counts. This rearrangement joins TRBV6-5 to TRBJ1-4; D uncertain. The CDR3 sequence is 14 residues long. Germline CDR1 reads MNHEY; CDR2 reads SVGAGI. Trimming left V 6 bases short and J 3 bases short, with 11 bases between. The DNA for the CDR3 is TGTGCCAGCAGCCGGGTTGGGGCTAATGAAAAACTGTTTTTT. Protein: CASSRVGANEKLFF.

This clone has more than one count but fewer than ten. CDR3 in amino acids: CASSFSTLSSYNEQFF. The CDR3 nucleotides are TGTGCCAGCAGCTTTTCAACCCTGAGCTCCTACAATGAGCAGTTCTTC. The V and J genes are TRBV7-8 and TRBJ2-1; unclear D gene. The V gene lost 3 bases and the J gene lost 0 bases, with 12 bases spanning the gap. The germline CDR1 and CDR2 sequences are SGHVS and FQNEAQ. The CDR3 contains 16 residues.

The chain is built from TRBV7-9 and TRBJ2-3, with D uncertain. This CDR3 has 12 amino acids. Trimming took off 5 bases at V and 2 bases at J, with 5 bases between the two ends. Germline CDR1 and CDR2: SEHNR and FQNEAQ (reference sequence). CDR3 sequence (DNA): TGTGCCAGCAGCCCAGACACAGATACGCAGTATTTT. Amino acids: CASSPDTDTQYF.

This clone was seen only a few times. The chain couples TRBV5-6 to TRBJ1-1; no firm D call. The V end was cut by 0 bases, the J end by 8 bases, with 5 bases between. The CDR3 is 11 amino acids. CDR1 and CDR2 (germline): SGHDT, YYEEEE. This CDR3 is CASSLESEAFF. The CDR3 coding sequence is TGTGCCAGCAGCTTGGAATCGGAAGCTTTCTTT.

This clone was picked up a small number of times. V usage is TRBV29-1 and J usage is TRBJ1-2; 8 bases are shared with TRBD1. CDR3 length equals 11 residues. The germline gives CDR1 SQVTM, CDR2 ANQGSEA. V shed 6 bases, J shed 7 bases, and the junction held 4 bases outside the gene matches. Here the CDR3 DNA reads TGCAGCGTGGAGACAGGGGCTGGCTACACCTTC. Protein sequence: CSVETGAGYTF.

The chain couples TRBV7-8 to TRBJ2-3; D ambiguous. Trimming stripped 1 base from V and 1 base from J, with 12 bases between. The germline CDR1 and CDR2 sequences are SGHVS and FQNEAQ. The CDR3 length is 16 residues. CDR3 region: CASSLVGGLGTDTQYF. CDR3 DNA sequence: TGTGCCAGCAGCTTAGTTGGCGGCTTAGGCACAGATACGCAGTATTTT.

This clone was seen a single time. CDR3 sequence: CASSSRTSGRVDEQYF. CDR3 coding DNA: TGTGCCAGTAGTTCGCGGACTAGCGGGAGGGTAGACGAGCAGTACTTC. The chain is built from TRBV19 and TRBJ2-7; 15 bases are shared with TRBD2. CDR3 length: 16 residues. CDR1 LNHDA and CDR2 SQIVND come from the germline V gene (reference sequence). Trimming took 5 bases from V and 5 from J; bases not matched to a gene: 7.

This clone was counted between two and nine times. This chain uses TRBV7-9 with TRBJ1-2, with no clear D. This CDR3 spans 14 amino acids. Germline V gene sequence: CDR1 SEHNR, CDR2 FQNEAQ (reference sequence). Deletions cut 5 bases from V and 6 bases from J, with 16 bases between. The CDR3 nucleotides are TGTGCCAGCAGCCCCCCAGGACTTAAACATGGCTACACCTTC. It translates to CASSPPGLKHGYTF.

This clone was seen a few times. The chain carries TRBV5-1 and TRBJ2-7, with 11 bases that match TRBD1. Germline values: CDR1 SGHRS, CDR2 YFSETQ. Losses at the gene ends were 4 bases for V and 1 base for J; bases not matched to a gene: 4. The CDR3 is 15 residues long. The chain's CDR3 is CASSADRGQSYEQYF. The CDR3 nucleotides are TGCGCCAGCAGCGCGGACAGGGGGCAATCCTACGAGCAGTACTTC.

The CDR3 loop reads CASSSPTGGLAKNIQYF. The DNA for the CDR3 is TGTGCCAGCAGTTCCCCTACCGGGGGATTAGCCAAAAACATTCAGTACTTC. The chain recombines TRBV28 with TRBJ2-4; maybe TRBD2 (6 bases). There are 17 residues in the CDR3. V dropped 4 bases and J dropped 0 bases, with 16 bases sitting between them. Germline lookup yields CDR1 MDHEN and CDR2 SYDVKM.

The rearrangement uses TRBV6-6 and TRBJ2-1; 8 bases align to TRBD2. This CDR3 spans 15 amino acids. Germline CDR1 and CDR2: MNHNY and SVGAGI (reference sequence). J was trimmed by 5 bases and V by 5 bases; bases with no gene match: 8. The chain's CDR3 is CASSTWTSQNNEQFF. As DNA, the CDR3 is TGTGCCAGCAGTACTTGGACTAGCCAGAACAATGAGCAGTTCTTC.